Following are 20 T cell receptor beta chains from one sample sequenced in a study of cytomegalovirus exposure and HLA in healthy donors. Primers: 60 Vbeta forward and 13 Jbeta reverse. Produced via immunoSEQ multiplex PCR; TCRdb's table is partial and in-frame only. The clone table shows 75,000 to 95,000 clones, with the ten largest holding 4.5% to 6.5%. What was sequenced was PBMCs. Receptors were obtained from a girl aged 5-17 years in good health and CMV-seropositive.

V is TRBV30 and J is TRBJ2-2; D is undetermined. Trimming stripped 4 bases from V and 5 bases from J, with 11 bases between. The V gene's germline CDR1 is GTSNPN and CDR2 SVGIG (reference sequence). There are 13 residues in the CDR3. CDR3: CAWTPQVTGELFF. CDR3 sequence (DNA): TGTGCCTGGACCCCCCAGGTTACCGGGGAGCTGTTTTTT. Complete variable domain (other parts from reference TRBV30 and TRBJ2-2): SQTIHQWPATLVQPVGSPLSLECTVEGTSNPNLYWYRQAAGRGLQLLFYSVGIGQISSEVPQNLSASRPQDRQFILSSKKLLLSDSGFYLCAWTPQVTGELFFGEGSRLTVL.

J is TRBJ1-6 and V is TRBV19; perhaps TRBD1 as D (5 bases). The CDR3 is 14 residues long. The V end lost 4 bases, the J end lost 8 bases, and 12 bases lay between the germline ends. Germline V gene data show CDR1 as LNHDA and CDR2 as SQIVND (reference sequence). The CDR3: CASSSGGTDSPLHF. The CDR3 DNA is TGTGCCAGTAGTAGTGGAGGGACCGATTCACCCCTCCACTTT.

The J gene is TRBJ2-7, the V gene TRBV5-4; TRBD2 might be the D (6 bases). CDR3 length: 17 residues. CDR1 is SGHNT, CDR2 YYREEE, per germline (reference sequence). The germline V and J ends were trimmed by 4 bases and 4 bases, with 24 bases remaining between them. The CDR3 DNA is TGTGCCAGCAGCCCCGAGGGGTTCGGGGGAGAGTTTTACGAGCAGTACTTC. It is translated as CASSPEGFGGEFYEQYF.

J is TRBJ2-3 and V is TRBV30; 8 bases align to TRBD1. Trimming removed 2 bases from V and 1 base from J; junction bases left unmatched: 8. Germline CDR1 reads GTSNPN; CDR2 reads SVGIG (reference sequence). This CDR3 contains 16 residues. The DNA of the CDR3 is TGTGCCTGGAGTAAAGGGACAGGCGATGGCACAGATACGCAGTATTTT. This translates into CAWSKGTGDGTDTQYF. Supplemented by reference TRBV30 and TRBJ2-3, the full variable domain reads SQTIHQWPATLVQPVGSPLSLECTVEGTSNPNLYWYRQAAGRGLQLLFYSVGIGQISSEVPQNLSASRPQDRQFILSSKKLLLSDSGFYLCAWSKGTGDGTDTQYFGPGTRLTVL.

The chain has TRBV5-6 and TRBJ2-3; 12 bases line up with TRBD2. J lost 2 bases, V lost 4 bases, and 8 bases had no gene match. This CDR3 spans 17 amino acids. The germline gives CDR1 SGHDT, CDR2 YYEEEE. This chain's CDR3 is CASSPTSGGAITDTQYF. The CDR3 DNA sequence: TGTGCCAGCAGCCCGACTAGCGGGGGCGCGATCACAGATACGCAGTATTTT.

The V gene is TRBV28, the J gene TRBJ2-6; the match to TRBD1 covers 7 bases. Germline loops: CDR1 MDHEN, CDR2 SYDVKM. V was clipped by 4 bases and J by 0 bases; unmatched bases: 6. The CDR3 is 17 residues long. Here the CDR3 DNA reads TGTGCCAGCAGTTCTAGGACAGGAATCTCTGGGGCCAACGTCCTGACTTTC. It yields the protein CASSSRTGISGANVLTF.

The DNA for the CDR3 is TGTGCCAGCAGTTTACTGACTCTCTATGGCTACACCTTC. Translation: CASSLLTLYGYTF. The rearrangement links TRBV28 to TRBJ1-2; D ambiguous. The germline gives CDR1 MDHEN, CDR2 SYDVKM. V shed 2 bases and J shed 4 bases, with 8 bases lying between them. The CDR3 is made up of 13 amino acids.

The chain couples TRBV6-5 to TRBJ1-2; TRBD1 might be the D (6 bases). The CDR3 totals 13 residues. V was shortened by 6 bases and J by 4 bases, with 12 bases between the two germline ends. Germline CDR1 reads MNHEY; CDR2 reads SVGAGI. In nucleotides, the CDR3 is TGTGCCAGCAGCCCAACAGGGATCTATGGCTACACCTTC. Protein: CASSPTGIYGYTF.

V is TRBV6-4 and J is TRBJ1-1, with 7 bases fitting TRBD1. With 4 bases clipped from V and 4 bases from J, the junction kept 9 bases outside the gene matches. The CDR3 contains 15 residues. Germline assignment: CDR1 MRHNA and CDR2 SNTAGT. Here the CDR3 reads CASSATGVGGTEAFF. The CDR3 DNA is TGTGCCAGCAGTGCAACAGGGGTTGGTGGCACTGAAGCTTTCTTT.

V is TRBV11-2 and J is TRBJ1-2; possible D gene TRBD1, 5 bases. The CDR3 runs to 14 residues. Trimming cost V 5 bases and J 5 bases, with 15 bases left between them. In germline, CDR1 is SGHAT, CDR2 FQNNGV. The CDR3 reads CASSGTQGLYGYTF. CDR3 DNA: TGTGCCAGCAGCGGGACGCAGGGACTTTATGGCTACACCTTC.

This chain links TRBV4-3 with TRBJ2-3, with TRBD1 matching over 8 bases. The CDR3 is made up of 15 amino acids. Germline V gives CDR1 LGHNA, CDR2 YSLEER. Germline trimming cut 4 bases from V and 4 bases from J; bases unmatched to any gene: 7. CDR3: CASSPRDRISDTQYF. The DNA for the CDR3 is TGCGCCAGCAGCCCACGGGACAGGATATCAGATACGCAGTATTTT.

This chain uses TRBV6-5 with TRBJ2-7; 9 positions agree with TRBD1. This CDR3 is built from 15 residues. Per germline, CDR1 MNHEY and CDR2 SVGAGI. V lost 5 bases, J lost 3 bases, and 8 bases stayed unmatched. In nucleotides, the CDR3 is TGTGCCAGCAGTAAAGGGACAGGGAGGGACTACGAGCAGTACGTC. This codes for CASSKGTGRDYEQYV.

The chain employs TRBV6-5 and TRBJ1-2; weak D call: TRBD1 (6 bases). V was trimmed by 0 bases and J by 8 bases, leaving 13 bases between them. The germline V gene has CDR1 MNHEY and CDR2 SVGAGI. The CDR3 contains 14 residues. The DNA for the CDR3 is TGTGCCAGCAGTTACTCTCCGGGACACGACGGCTACACCTTC. This codes for CASSYSPGHDGYTF.

The V call is TRBV4-1, the J call TRBJ1-1; TRBD1 might be the D (6 bases). The germline gives CDR1 MGHRA, CDR2 YSYEKL. This CDR3 has 19 residues. The V end lost 1 base, the J end lost 1 base, and 22 bases lay between the germline ends. The CDR3 loop is CASSQGRVGANTRNTEAFF. The CDR3 coding sequence is TGCGCCAGCAGCCAAGGCCGTGTGGGGGCCAATACTAGGAACACTGAAGCTTTCTTT.

The CDR3 nucleotides read TGTGCTAGTGGCCCCCAGGCTGGCCTCTCCTACGAGCAGTACTTC. Translating gives CASGPQAGLSYEQYF. The chain combines TRBV12-5 with TRBJ2-7; D unclear. With 6 bases removed from V and 0 bases from J, the gap between germline ends came to 15 bases. The CDR3 has 15 amino acids. CDR1 and CDR2 from the germline V gene are LGHNT and FRNRAP.

This chain uses TRBV28 with TRBJ1-5, with 8 positions matching TRBD1. This CDR3 comprises 18 residues. CDR1 and CDR2 (germline): MDHEN, SYDVKM. Losses at the gene ends were 4 bases for V and 1 base for J; bases not matched to a gene: 12. CDR3 in amino acids: CASSSQGAGRSSNQPQHF. As DNA, the CDR3 is TGTGCCAGCAGTTCGCAGGGGGCGGGAAGGTCAAGCAATCAGCCCCAGCATTTT. Combining the CDR3 with reference TRBV28 and TRBJ1-5 gives the whole variable domain DVKVTQSSRYLVKRTGEKVFLECVQDMDHENMFWYRQDPGLGLRLIYFSYDVKMKEKGDIPEGYSVSREKKERFSLILESASTNQTSMYLCASSSQGAGRSSNQPQHFGDGTRLSIL.

The chain couples TRBV28 to TRBJ1-5; possibly TRBD1 for D (6 bases). Germline-derived CDR1 and CDR2 are MDHEN and SYDVKM. This CDR3 spans 15 amino acids. V lost 8 bases to trimming and J lost 4 bases, with 18 bases between them. CDR3 region: CASVPLRGSNQPQHF. Here the CDR3 DNA reads TGTGCCAGCGTCCCGCTCAGGGGTTCTAATCAGCCCCAGCATTTT.

The V and J genes are TRBV15 and TRBJ1-4; TRBD1 is a possible D gene (5 bases). V lost 11 bases, J lost 3 bases, and 16 bases lay in between. The CDR3 spans 14 residues. Germline V CDR1 and CDR2: LNHNV, YYDKDF (reference sequence). The CDR3 DNA is TGTGCCGCCTCCCCGGGAGGGGCTAATGAAAAACTGTTTTTT. Its translation is CAASPGGANEKLFF. Filled out from reference TRBV15 and TRBJ1-4, the complete variable domain reads DAMVIQNPRYQVTQFGKPVTLSCSQTLNHNVMYWYQQKSSQAPKLLFHYYDKDFNNEADTPDNFQSRRPNTSFCFLDIRSPGLGDTAMYLCAASPGGANEKLFFGSGTQLSVL.

The chain links TRBV7-9 to TRBJ2-4; the D is unclear. Germline assignment: CDR1 SEHNR and CDR2 FQNEAQ (reference sequence). This CDR3 contains 12 residues. V dropped 5 bases and J dropped 4 bases, with 6 bases sitting between them. The CDR3 loop is CASSTGKNIQYF. DNA of the CDR3: TGTGCCAGCAGCACCGGGAAAAACATTCAGTACTTC.

The chain carries TRBV6-1 and TRBJ1-5; TRBD1 might be the D (6 bases). CDR3 length: 15 residues. V was trimmed by 5 bases and J by 3 bases, leaving 14 bases between them. The germline V gene has CDR1 MNHNS and CDR2 SASEGT. CDR3 coding DNA: TGTGCCAGCAGTCCCCAGACAGGAATCAATCAGCCCCAGCATTTT. Translated, it gives CASSPQTGINQPQHF.